This TCR beta chain was profiled in a study of T cells expressing NK-cell markers. Using the 5' RACE reads, TCRdb records one entry per CDR3 protein without DNA. Its clone listing holds roughly 180,000 distinct CDR3 sequences. The CDR3 contains 21 residues. In germline, CDR1 is SGHRS, CDR2 YFSETQ. Sequenced input: blood T cells: a sorted CD56 or NKG2C T cell subset, CD4+ or CD8+ T cells, or bulk PBMC T cells (not recorded which). The V and J genes are TRBV5-1 and TRBJ1-6. The TCR sequence derives from a woman between 18 and 69 years old in good health. The CDR3 protein is CASSPFARGRTAGSYNSPLHF.